This TCR beta chain stems from a study of human T cells and chemical hapten exposure. The study's library attached unique molecular identifiers to single cDNA molecules. TCRdb reanalysed the RACE reads using MiXCR and keeps one entry per CDR3 protein. The table lists some 190,000 distinct CDR3 sequences, about a fifth of them singletons. Noted time point: patch test 1, 2 weeks after DPC sensitization. The treatment denotes: therapeutic diphenylcyclopropenone sensitization with weekly scalp DPC. Suited to DPC and affected by alopecia, the donors ranged from 18 to 70 years old. This clonotype was seen more than once but under ten times. The CDR3 runs 14 residues. The trim removed 2 bases at V and 5 bases at J, leaving 3 bases unmatched. Germline values: CDR1 KGHSH, CDR2 LQKENI.

The starting material was whole blood, obtained in connection with sensitization to the hapten diphenylcyclopropenone (DPC). This sequence was found in a woman aged 45-60 years with alopecia areata. Some clones in this sample may be carry-over from other donors' samples. This chain joins TRBV18 and TRBJ1-5, with 7 bases matching TRBD1. As DNA, the CDR3 is TGTGCCAGCTCACCAGACAGGGTCCATCAGCCCCAGCATTTT. It translates to CASSPDRVHQPQHF.